Included here is one T cell receptor beta chain sequence, with context. Its antigen is unknown. The treatment is: some 20 received Ad26.COV2.S at low or high dose, single or two shots; several received placebo; per-sample allocation not given. Specimen acquisition occurred on day 63 following the initial vaccine or placebo injection. Boston hosted the donor, who was an adult aged 18-55 years. Per germline, CDR1 SGDLS and CDR2 YYNGEE. J gave up 6 bases and V 4 bases, and 10 bases lay outside the gene matches. The CDR3 is 14 amino acids. TCRdb keeps only in-frame clones here, not all; method: immunoSEQ multiplex PCR. The top ten clones hold around 3.6% of a sample with about 420,000 clones, approximately 87% of them seen once. The data are from a study of Ad26.COV2.S vaccination and SARS-CoV-2 variants. Study-level background: Donor had been placed in the Ad26.COV2.S arm of the COV1001 trial.

Study conclusions and caveats: Reportedly, after vaccination the spike-specific CD8+ and CD4+ T cell responses displayed substantial breadth.

V gene TRBV9 combines with J gene TRBJ2-7; 7 bases map to TRBD1. The sequence was collected from a person between 18 and 59 years old who received the Ad26.COV2.S COVID-19 vaccine or a placebo. This specimen was peripheral blood, taken in a trial of Ad26.COV2.S vaccine versus placebo. CDR3 protein: CASSSGGRALEQYF. In nucleotides, the CDR3 is TGTGCCAGCAGCTCAGGGGGTCGGGCCCTCGAGCAGTACTTC.